Presented here are 5 T cell receptor beta chains from one specimen sequenced in a study of tumor and adjacent non-tumor tissue in lung cancer. Three rounds of nested PCR, following a modified ARM-PCR protocol, produced the TCRbeta library. Via MiXCR, TCRdb re-called the multiplex PCR reads, giving one row per CDR3 protein. The sample includes 70,000 or so distinct CDR3 sequences, roughly three fifths seen only once; the top ten take roughly a fifth. RNA was extracted from bulk tissue without any cell sorting. The sample consisted of lung tumor tissue. Receptor source: a man aged 50 to 60 with non-small cell lung cancer.

This clonotype was seen at least ten times. The V call is TRBV28, the J call TRBJ1-6; D might be TRBD1 (6 bases). CDR3 length: 13 residues. CDR1 is MDHEN, CDR2 SYDVKM, per germline. The CDR3 DNA sequence: TGTGCTGGGGGGGCCACCTATAATTCACCCCTCCACTTT. Translation: CAGGATYNSPLHF. Full variable domain (remainder filled in from reference TRBV28 and TRBJ1-6): DVKVTQSSRYLVKRTGEKVFLECVQDMDHENMFWYRQDPGLGLRLIYFSYDVKMKEKGDIPEGYSVSREKKERFSLILESASTNQTSMYLCAGGATYNSPLHFGNGTRLTVT.

This clonotype was seen ten or more times. This chain connects TRBV6-1 to TRBJ2-4; D assignment may be TRBD1 or TRBD2 (5 bases each). V was cut by 1 base and J by 0 bases, with 10 bases left in between. CDR1 and CDR2 (germline): MNHNS, SASEGT. The CDR3 spans 16 residues. CDR3 loop: CASSEDWGIAKNIQYF. The CDR3 bases are TGTGCCAGCAGTGAAGACTGGGGGATAGCCAAAAACATTCAGTACTTC.

This clonotype appeared once. One end of the junction does not line up with germline, which may come from a read error. This sequence joins TRBV6-5 and TRBJ2-3; 8 nucleotides line up with TRBD1. The germline V gene has CDR1 MNHEY and CDR2 SVGAGI. The CDR3 covers 16 residues. In nucleotides, the CDR3 is TGCGCCAGCAGTCCGAAGACAGGGGCTCGCACAGATACGCAGTATTTT. Its protein is CASSPKTGARTDTQYF.

This clonotype was seen more than once but under ten times. The chain carries TRBV28 and TRBJ2-7, with unresolved D. This CDR3 has 12 amino acids. Germline assignment: CDR1 MDHEN and CDR2 SYDVKM. Deletions cut 6 bases from V and 2 bases from J, with 8 bases between. As DNA, the CDR3 is TGTGCCAGCAGCTTGAACACCTACGAGCAGTACTTC. Residues: CASSLNTYEQYF.

The V gene is TRBV5-1, the J gene TRBJ1-4; D not resolved. Germline CDR1 SGHRS, CDR2 YFSETQ. Trimming took 4 bases from V and 8 from J, leaving 18 bases between them. The CDR3 has 15 amino acids. CDR3 protein: CASSPWWEVPEKLFF. For the CDR3, the DNA is TGCGCCAGCAGCCCATGGTGGGAAGTTCCGGAAAAACTGTTTTTT.